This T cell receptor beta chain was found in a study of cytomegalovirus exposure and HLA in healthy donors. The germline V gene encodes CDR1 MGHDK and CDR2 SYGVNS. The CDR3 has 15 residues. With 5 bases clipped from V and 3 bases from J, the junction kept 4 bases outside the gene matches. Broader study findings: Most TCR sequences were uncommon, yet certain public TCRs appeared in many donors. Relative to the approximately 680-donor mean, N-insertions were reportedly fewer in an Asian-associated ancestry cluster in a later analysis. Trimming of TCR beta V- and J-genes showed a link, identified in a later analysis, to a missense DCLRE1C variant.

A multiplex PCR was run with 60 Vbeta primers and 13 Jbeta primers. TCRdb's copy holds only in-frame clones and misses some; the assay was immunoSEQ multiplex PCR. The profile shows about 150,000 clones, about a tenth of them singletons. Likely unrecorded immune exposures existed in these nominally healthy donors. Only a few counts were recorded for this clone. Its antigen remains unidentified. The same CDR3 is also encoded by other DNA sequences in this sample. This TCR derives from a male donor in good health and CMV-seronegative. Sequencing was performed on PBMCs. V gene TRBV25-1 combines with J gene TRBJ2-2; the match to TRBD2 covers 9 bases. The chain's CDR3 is CASSISGRDTGELFF. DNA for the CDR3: TGTGCCAGCAGTATTAGCGGGAGAGACACCGGGGAGCTGTTTTTT. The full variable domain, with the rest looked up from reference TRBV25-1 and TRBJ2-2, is EADIYQTPRYLVIGTGKKITLECSQTMGHDKMYWYQQDPGMELHLIHYSYGVNSTEKGDLSSESTVSRIRTEHFPLTLESARPSHTSQYLCASSISGRDTGELFFGEGSRLTVL.